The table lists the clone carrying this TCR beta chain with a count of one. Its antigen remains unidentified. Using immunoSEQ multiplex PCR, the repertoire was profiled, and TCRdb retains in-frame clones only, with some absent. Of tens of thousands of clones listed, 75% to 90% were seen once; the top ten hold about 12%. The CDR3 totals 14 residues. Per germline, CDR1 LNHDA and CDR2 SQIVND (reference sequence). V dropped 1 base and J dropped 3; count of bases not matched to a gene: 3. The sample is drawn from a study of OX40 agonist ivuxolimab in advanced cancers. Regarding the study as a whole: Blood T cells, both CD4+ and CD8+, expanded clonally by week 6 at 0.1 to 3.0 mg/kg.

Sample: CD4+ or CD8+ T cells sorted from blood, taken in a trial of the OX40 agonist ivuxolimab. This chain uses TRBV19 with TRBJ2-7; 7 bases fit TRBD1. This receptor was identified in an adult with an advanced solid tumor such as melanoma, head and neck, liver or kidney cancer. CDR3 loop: CASSIGTGNYEQYF. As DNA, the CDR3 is TGTGCCAGTAGTATAGGGACAGGTAACTACGAGCAGTACTTC. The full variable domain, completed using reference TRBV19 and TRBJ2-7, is DGGITQSPKYLFRKEGQNVTLSCEQNLNHDAMYWYRQDPGQGLRLIYYSQIVNDFQKGDIAEGYSVSREKKESFPLTVTSAQKNPTAFYLCASSIGTGNYEQYFGPGTRLTVT.